The sequence of this T cell receptor beta chain was determined in a study of shared clonotypes between healthy human individuals. Background on the study: Per donor, CD8 memory used one plate, CD8 naive used two, CD4 memory used three and CD4 naive used three.

The data were produced by immunoSEQ multiplex PCR, yet TCRdb's version contains in-frame clones alone and is incomplete. The profile shows 800,000 to 950,000 clones, roughly 96% of them singletons. Naive CD8 populations comprised CD45RO-negative cells positively selected for CCR7, excluding terminally differentiated effector memory CD45RA+ cells. Per germline, CDR1 SGHRS and CDR2 YFSETQ. The V gene end was trimmed by 4 bases and the J gene end by 2 bases; junction bases not matched to a gene: 4. The CDR3 contains 14 residues. The sequenced sample was naive CD8+ T cells sorted from blood. The clonotype originates from a young man in good health. This rearrangement joins TRBV5-1 to TRBJ2-7; 9 nucleotides agree with TRBD1. In DNA, the CDR3 is TGCGCCAGCAGCGCGGGACAGGGACCCTACGAGCAGTACTTC. Its protein is CASSAGQGPYEQYF.